This T cell receptor beta chain was sequenced for a study of blood T cell repertoires in COVID-19. Looking at the study overall: Sample material is recorded as cDNA or gDNA derived from T cells, B-cell-depleted T cells, or PBMCs.

Germline assignment: CDR1 KGHSH and CDR2 LQKENI. This CDR3 comprises 16 residues. The junction had 16 bases not matched to a gene; V was cut back by 5 bases and J by 11 bases. Profiling relied on immunoSEQ multiplex PCR, and the TCRdb table lists in-frame clones only, not all of them. The table shows some 250,000 clones, with around 87% occurring only once. Followed over time, Seattle patients had been enrolled while infection was active. The sequenced material came from peripheral blood. The V gene is TRBV18, the J gene TRBJ1-1, with TRBD1 identical over 11 bases. The TCR comes from a woman in her sixties or seventies with COVID-19, enrolled during active disease. DNA for the CDR3: TGTGCCAGCTCAGACACTCAGGACAGGGGGCTGTGGGCGGCTTTCTTT. This sequence encodes CASSDTQDRGLWAAFF.